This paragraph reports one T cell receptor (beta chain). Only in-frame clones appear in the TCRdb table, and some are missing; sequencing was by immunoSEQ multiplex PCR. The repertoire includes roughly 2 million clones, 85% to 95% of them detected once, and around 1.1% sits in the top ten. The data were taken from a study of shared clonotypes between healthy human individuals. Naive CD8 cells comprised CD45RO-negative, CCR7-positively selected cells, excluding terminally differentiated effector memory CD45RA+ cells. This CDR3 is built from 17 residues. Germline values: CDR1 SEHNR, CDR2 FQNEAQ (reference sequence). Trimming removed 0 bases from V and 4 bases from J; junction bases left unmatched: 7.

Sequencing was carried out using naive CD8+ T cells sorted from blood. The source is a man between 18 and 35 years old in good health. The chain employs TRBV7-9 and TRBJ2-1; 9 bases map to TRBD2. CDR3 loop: CASSLAPSGALYNEQFF. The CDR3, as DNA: TGTGCCAGCAGCTTAGCCCCTAGCGGGGCTTTATACAATGAGCAGTTCTTC.